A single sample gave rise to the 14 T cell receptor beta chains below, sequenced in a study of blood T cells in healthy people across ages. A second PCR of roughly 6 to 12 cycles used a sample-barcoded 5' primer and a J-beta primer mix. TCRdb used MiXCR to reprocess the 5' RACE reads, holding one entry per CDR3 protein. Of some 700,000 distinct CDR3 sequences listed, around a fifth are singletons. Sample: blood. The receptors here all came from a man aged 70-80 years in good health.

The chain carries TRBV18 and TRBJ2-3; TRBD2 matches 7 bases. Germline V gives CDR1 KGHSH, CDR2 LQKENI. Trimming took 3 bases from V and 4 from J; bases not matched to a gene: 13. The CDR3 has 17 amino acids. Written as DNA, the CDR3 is TGTGCCAGCTCACCCGGAGGGGCTGGCGGGAGATCAGATACGCAGTATTTT. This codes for CASSPGGAGGRSDTQYF.

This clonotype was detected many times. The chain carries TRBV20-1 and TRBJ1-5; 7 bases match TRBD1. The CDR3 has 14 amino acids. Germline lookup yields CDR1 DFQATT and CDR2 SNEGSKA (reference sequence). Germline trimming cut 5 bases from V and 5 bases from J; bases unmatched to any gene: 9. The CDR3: CSAADRDAYQPQHF. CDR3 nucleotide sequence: TGCAGTGCTGCCGACAGGGATGCTTATCAGCCCCAGCATTTT.

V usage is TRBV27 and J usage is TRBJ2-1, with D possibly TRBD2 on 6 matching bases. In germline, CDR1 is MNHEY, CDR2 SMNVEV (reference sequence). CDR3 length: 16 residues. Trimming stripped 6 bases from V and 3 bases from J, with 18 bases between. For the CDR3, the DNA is TGTGCCAGCAGCGGACGGTGGGGGGAACACTACAATGAGCAGTTCTTC. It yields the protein CASSGRWGEHYNEQFF.

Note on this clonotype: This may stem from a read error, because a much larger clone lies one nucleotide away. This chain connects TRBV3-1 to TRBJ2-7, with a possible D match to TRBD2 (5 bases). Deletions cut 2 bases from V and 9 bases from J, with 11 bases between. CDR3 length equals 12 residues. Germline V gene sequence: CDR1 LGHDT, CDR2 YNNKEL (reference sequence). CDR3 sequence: CASSQNGIGQYF. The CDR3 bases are TGTGCCAGCAGCCAAAACGGGATCGGGCAGTACTTC.

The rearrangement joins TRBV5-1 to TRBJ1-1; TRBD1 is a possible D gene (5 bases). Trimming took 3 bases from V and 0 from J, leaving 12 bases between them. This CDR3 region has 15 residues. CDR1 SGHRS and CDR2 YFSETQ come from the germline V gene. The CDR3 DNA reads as TGCGCCAGCAGCTCGAGGGGAGGAATGAACACTGAAGCTTTCTTT. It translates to CASSSRGGMNTEAFF.

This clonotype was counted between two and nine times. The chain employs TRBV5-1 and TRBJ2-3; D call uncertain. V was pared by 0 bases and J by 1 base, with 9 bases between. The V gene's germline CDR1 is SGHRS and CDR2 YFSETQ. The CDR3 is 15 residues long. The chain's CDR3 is CASSLASTRTDTQYF. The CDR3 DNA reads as TGCGCCAGCAGCTTGGCTTCCACCCGCACAGATACGCAGTATTTT.

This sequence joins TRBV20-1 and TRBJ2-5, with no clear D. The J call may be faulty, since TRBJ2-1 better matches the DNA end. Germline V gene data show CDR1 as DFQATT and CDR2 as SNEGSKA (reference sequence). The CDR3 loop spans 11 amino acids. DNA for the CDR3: TGCAGTGCGAGGCCCTGGAATGAGCAGTTCTTC. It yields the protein CSARPWNEQFF.

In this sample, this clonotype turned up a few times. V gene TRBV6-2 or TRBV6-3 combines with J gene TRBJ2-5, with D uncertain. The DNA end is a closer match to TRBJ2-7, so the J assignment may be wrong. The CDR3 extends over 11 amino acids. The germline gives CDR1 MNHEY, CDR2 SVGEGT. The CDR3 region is CASAGTYEQYV. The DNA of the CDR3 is TGTGCCAGCGCAGGCACTTACGAGCAGTACGTC.

CDR3: CAISQGAEGANEQFF. The CDR3 DNA reads as TGTGCCATCAGCCAGGGAGCGGAGGGGGCAAATGAGCAGTTCTTC. This chain connects TRBV10-3 to TRBJ2-1, with a weak D call TRBD1 (7 bases). Trimming pared 6 bases from V and 7 bases from J, leaving 19 bases between. The CDR3 runs to 15 residues. CDR1 is ENHRY, CDR2 SYGVKD, per germline.

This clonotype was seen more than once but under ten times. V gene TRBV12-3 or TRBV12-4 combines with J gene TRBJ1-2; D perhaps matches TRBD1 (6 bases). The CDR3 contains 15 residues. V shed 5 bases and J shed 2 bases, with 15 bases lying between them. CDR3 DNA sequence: TGTGCCAGCAGTCTCGATTTTGGGACAAACTATGGCTACACCTTC. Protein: CASSLDFGTNYGYTF.

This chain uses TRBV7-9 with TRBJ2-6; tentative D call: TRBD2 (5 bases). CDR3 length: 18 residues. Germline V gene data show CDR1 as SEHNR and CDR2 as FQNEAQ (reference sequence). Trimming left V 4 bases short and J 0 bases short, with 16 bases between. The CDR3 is CASSSINRRPSGANVLTF. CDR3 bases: TGTGCCAGCAGCTCCATAAACCGGAGGCCCTCTGGGGCCAACGTCCTGACTTTC.

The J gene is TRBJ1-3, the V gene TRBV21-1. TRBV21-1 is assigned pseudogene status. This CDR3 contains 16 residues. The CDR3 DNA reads TGTGCCAGCAGCAAAGAAGTCCACAGCTCTGGAAACACCATATATTTT. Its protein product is CASSKEVHSSGNTIYF.

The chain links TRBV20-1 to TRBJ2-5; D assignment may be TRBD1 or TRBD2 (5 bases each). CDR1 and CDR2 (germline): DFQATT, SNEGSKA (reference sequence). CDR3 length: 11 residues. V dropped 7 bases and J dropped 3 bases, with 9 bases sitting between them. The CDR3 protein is CSGGFKETQYF. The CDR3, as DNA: TGCAGTGGGGGGTTCAAAGAGACCCAGTACTTC.

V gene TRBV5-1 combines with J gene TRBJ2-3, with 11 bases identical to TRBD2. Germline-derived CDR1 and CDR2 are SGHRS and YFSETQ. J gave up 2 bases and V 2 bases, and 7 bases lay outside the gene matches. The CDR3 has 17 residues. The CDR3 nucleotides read TGCGCCAGCAGCTTTTCGGGGACTAGCGGATACACAGATACGCAGTATTTT. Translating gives CASSFSGTSGYTDTQYF. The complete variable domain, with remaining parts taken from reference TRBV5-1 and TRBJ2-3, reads KAGVTQTPRYLIKTRGQQVTLSCSPISGHRSVSWYQQTPGQGLQFLFEYFSETQRNKGNFPGRFSGRQFSNSRSEMNVSTLELGDSALYLCASSFSGTSGYTDTQYFGPGTRLTVL.